The present T cell receptor (beta chain) was sequenced within a study of OX40 agonist ivuxolimab in advanced cancers. The germline CDR1 and CDR2 sequences are SGHTA and FQGNSA. The CDR3 is made up of 14 amino acids. Trimming took 6 bases from V and 4 from J, leaving 13 bases between them. Broader study findings: Both blood CD4+ and CD8+ T cells showed clonal growth by week 6 at 0.1 to 3.0 mg/kg.

TCRdb's table, derived via immunoSEQ multiplex PCR, lists solely in-frame clones and lacks some. This table has 90,000 to 100,000 clones, roughly 80% appearing once. The timepoints at which blood was sampled were baseline, cycle 4 day 1, and cycle 7 day 1. As to this clone: Its antigen is unknown.

The TCR sequence derives from an adult with an advanced solid tumor such as melanoma, head and neck, liver or kidney cancer. The chain links TRBV7-2 to TRBJ1-5; D is unclear. This sample comprised CD4+ or CD8+ T cells sorted from blood, obtained in a trial of the OX40 agonist ivuxolimab. Here the CDR3 DNA reads TGTGCCAGCAGTCAAAATCCCCTGAATCAGCCCCAGCATTTT. The encoded protein is CASSQNPLNQPQHF.